This T cell receptor beta chain was captured by sequencing in a study of cytomegalovirus exposure and HLA in healthy donors (dated by TCRdb to the late 2010s). Broadly, across the study: A later analysis indicated that the roughly 130 validation repertoires were generated on the platform also employed for the approximately 670 repertoires of the first cohort. The study aimed to test whether signatures of past pathogen exposure could be identified by cataloging public T cell receptors. Along with the approximately 670-subject first cohort, a separate validation cohort of around 120 different subjects was used. High-throughput TCR immunosequencing, statistical association of individual TCRs with disease status, and machine learning were combined to predict cytomegalovirus infection status.

Remarks on this clone: The antigen it recognizes is unknown. One base away there is no much larger clone; base qualities are not given.

CDR3 length: 14 amino acids, cysteine to phenylalanine. Only the CDR3 portion is preserved as DNA: 42 bases, with reading frame beginning at the first base. The germline V gene encodes CDR1 SGHDT and CDR2 YYEEEE. V is shortened by 4 bases, J by 7 bases, and the region joining them spans 17 bases. The investigation overall reported the following: In both the original and validation cohorts, the classifier was reported to diagnose cytomegalovirus status with high specificity and sensitivity. Most TCR sequences were seen in very few donors, while some public TCRs were found in many individuals. In the study, 150 to 200 TCR beta chains were listed as associated with cytomegalovirus. Of the cluster scores, roughly 95% were above 0 in a later analysis, which found that TCRs clustered in the first cohort also tended to co-occur in the roughly 130 validation repertoires. A few of the identified cytomegalovirus-associated TCR beta chains were confirmed in vitro to be specific for cytomegalovirus antigens. A later analysis had no HLA typing for the validation cohort, so co-occurrence there was scored across all 110 or so repertoires. The authors suggested that the approach could potentially be extended to other disease states and immunological phenotypes.

The donors were included in the validation cohort of 90 to 150 subjects, a group kept apart from the approximately 670-subject first cohort. Libraries were prepared through the immunoSEQ multiplex PCR assay. In the original analysis: A statistical classification framework was built to diagnose cytomegalovirus status from the catalog of TCR beta chain sequences. The source is immuneACCESS, and TCRdb retained only in-frame sequences with V and J called. Part of the clones is not carried over; for the studies checked, unresolved V genes explain less than half of this, and the remainder is unexplained. V, J and clone size reflect that table, while D and trimming were determined from the DNA. In all, the sample holds about 160,000 clones, and about 90% of those were seen once. The ten largest account for 4.5% to 7% of the sample.

The chain is encoded by TRBV5-6 joined to TRBJ1-2; the D gene is perhaps TRBD1, from 6 matching bases. The source is a woman aged 25 to 39 in good health and CMV-seronegative. Sequenced: PBMCs. The nucleotide sequence is TGTGCCAGCAGCACAGGCCCAGGGGAACGTGGCTACACCTTC. This sequence encodes CASSTGPGERGYTF. The CDR3, completed at both ends by the reference TRBV5-6 and TRBJ1-2 genes, gives the full variable domain DAGVTQSPTHLIKTRGQQVTLRCSPKSGHDTVSWYQQALGQGPQFIFQYYEEEERQRGNFPDRFSGHQFPNYSSELNVNALLLGDSALYLCASSTGPGERGYTFGSGTRLTVV.